This is a list of T cell receptor beta chains from one sample in a study of blood T cells in healthy people across ages. TCRdb used MiXCR to reprocess the 5' RACE reads, holding one entry per CDR3 protein. The profile shows about 1.8 million distinct CDR3 sequences, about 50% of them singletons. Sequences were obtained from blood. The receptors originated from a woman between 40 and 55 years old in good health. The CDR3 runs from the conserved cysteine through the conserved F or W. A D gene is named only where the DNA matches it firmly. A clone size is listed for some rows: how often the clone was seen (once, few, many), or a class if it is expanded.

TGTGCCAGCAGCCCCCGCCAAGAGACCCAGTACTTC	CASSPRQETQYF	TRBV18	TRBJ2-5	many	NA
TGTGCCAGCAGTAACAGGGGGCAGAGTGAGCAGTTCTTC	CASSNRGQSEQFF	TRBV27	TRBJ2-1	few	TRBD1
TGCAGTGCTAGAGTGGGGGGGCTCAAAAACATTCAGTACTTC	CSARVGGLKNIQYF	TRBV20-1	TRBJ2-4	NA	NA
TGTGCCAGCAGCCCGGGACAGAAAAACATTCAGTACTTC	CASSPGQKNIQYF	TRBV7-9	TRBJ2-4	NA	TRBD1
TGTGCCAGCCTGTACGGACAGGGAAGCTATGGCTACACCTTC	CASLYGQGSYGYTF	TRBV9	TRBJ1-2	NA	TRBD1
TGCAGCGTTGTGAACCTGCCGATCACGAGCTCCTACAATGAGCAGTTCTTC	CSVVNLPITSSYNEQFF	TRBV29-1	TRBJ2-1	NA	NA
TGTGCCAGCACCATGGACAGGGCGACAGACGAGCAGTACTTC	CASTMDRATDEQYF	TRBV28	TRBJ2-7	many	TRBD1
TGTGCCAGCAGGCCAAGAGGGCCCTCACCCCTCCACTTT	CASRPRGPSPLHF	TRBV12-3/TRBV12-4	TRBJ1-6	few	NA
TGCAGCGTTGAAGTGAGGGGAGGGAACTATGGCTACACCTTC	CSVEVRGGNYGYTF	TRBV29-1	TRBJ1-2	few	NA
TGTGCCAGCAGTTACTCAGGGGACAGGGGGCGGGAGCAGTACTTC	CASSYSGDRGREQYF	TRBV6-6	TRBJ2-7	NA	TRBD1
TGTGCCAGCAGTTTGCCCGGGACTATCTATAACTACGAGCAGTACTTC	CASSLPGTIYNYEQYF	TRBV6-2/TRBV6-3	TRBJ2-7	NA	TRBD2
TGTGCCAGCAGGGGATTTATTCAAGAGACCCAGTACTTC	CASRGFIQETQYF	TRBV2	TRBJ2-5	NA	NA
TGCGCCAGCAGCCCCGCCAGGGACTATGGCTACACCTTC	CASSPARDYGYTF	TRBV5-1	TRBJ1-2	few	NA
TGTGCCAGCATCGTTCGCAGAGATACGCAGTATTTT	CASIVRRDTQYF	TRBV6-6	TRBJ2-3	NA	NA
TGCGCCAGCAGCTCACGGGACTTATACAATGAGCAGTTCTTC	CASSSRDLYNEQFF	TRBV5-1	TRBJ2-1	few	NA
TGTGCCTTCAGTGATTTATTCAGGGGGCCCAATGAGCAGTTCTTC	CAFSDLFRGPNEQFF	TRBV10-3	TRBJ2-1	NA	TRBD1
TGCAGCGTTGAAGAGCCCGGCGAGCAGTACTTC	CSVEEPGEQYF	TRBV29-1	TRBJ2-7	few	NA
TGCAGTGCTCTGGACAGCCTAACCAATCAGCCCCAGCATTTT	CSALDSLTNQPQHF	TRBV20-1	TRBJ1-5	once	NA
TGTGCCACCAGCAGGATGGACAGGGCCAACTTTCACAATGAGCAGTTCTTC	CATSRMDRANFHNEQFF	TRBV15	TRBJ2-1	NA	TRBD1
TGTGCCAAGCTAGCTTACAATGAGCAGTTCTTC	CAKLAYNEQFF	TRBV7-2	TRBJ2-1	few	NA
TGTGCCAGCAGCTTCGGGACTAGCGGGGATATAGATACGCAGTATTTT	CASSFGTSGDIDTQYF	TRBV7-8	TRBJ2-3	NA	TRBD2
TGTGCCACCAGCAGAGAGTTTAGGGGGGGCGGTGAGCAGTTCTTC	CATSREFRGGGEQFF	TRBV15	TRBJ2-1	NA	NA
TGTGCCAGCAGCCTACAGGGGGAGGGAGAAGATACGCAGTATTTT	CASSLQGEGEDTQYF	TRBV4-2	TRBJ2-3	NA	NA
TGCAGTGCTAGTGGGAAGTCGACCCAGTACTTC	CSASGKSTQYF	TRBV20-1	TRBJ2-5	NA	NA
TGTGCCAGCAGCCCCGGGACAGGGATAGGTGAGCAGTTCTTC	CASSPGTGIGEQFF	TRBV7-9	TRBJ2-1	NA	TRBD1
TGCAGCGTCATTAGCGGGGGATCCTACAATGAGCAGTTCTTC	CSVISGGSYNEQFF	TRBV29-1	TRBJ2-1	few	TRBD2
TGTGCCAGCGCCCCGGGCCGCTTGGTAGAGACCCAGTACTTC	CASAPGRLVETQYF	TRBV27	TRBJ2-5	NA	NA
TGTGCCAGCAGTTACAACGGACAGTACTATGGCTACACCTTC	CASSYNGQYYGYTF	TRBV6-5	TRBJ1-2	NA	NA
TGCGCCAGCAGCGGAACAGGGACGGGAAACATTCAGTACTTC	CASSGTGTGNIQYF	TRBV10-1	TRBJ2-4	few	NA
TGTGCCAGCAGCTTAGTGGTCGGTATTTATTTCTTT	CASSLVVGIYFF	TRBV7-2	TRBJ1-1	NA	NA
TGCGCCAGCAGCTTGGCTCCTACGGCGATCAATGAGCAGTTCTTC	CASSLAPTAINEQFF	TRBV5-1	TRBJ2-1	NA	NA
TGTGCCACCAGCAGAGACATCTCGAGCTCCTACAATGAGCAGTTCTTC	CATSRDISSSYNEQFF	TRBV15	TRBJ2-1	few	NA
TGTGCCAGCGGGATAGCGTCCACAGATACGCAGTATTTT	CASGIASTDTQYF	TRBV7-2	TRBJ2-3	NA	NA